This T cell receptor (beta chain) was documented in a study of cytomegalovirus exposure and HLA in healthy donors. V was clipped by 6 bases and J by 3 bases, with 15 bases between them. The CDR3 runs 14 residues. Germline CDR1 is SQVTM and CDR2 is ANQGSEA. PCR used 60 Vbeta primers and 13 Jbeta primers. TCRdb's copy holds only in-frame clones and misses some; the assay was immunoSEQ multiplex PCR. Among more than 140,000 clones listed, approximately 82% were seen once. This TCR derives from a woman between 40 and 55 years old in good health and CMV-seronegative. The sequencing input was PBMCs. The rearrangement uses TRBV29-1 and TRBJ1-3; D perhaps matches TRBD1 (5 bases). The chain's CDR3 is CSVAHGASGNTIYF. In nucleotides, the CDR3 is TGCAGCGTCGCCCATGGGGCAAGTGGAAACACCATATATTTT.